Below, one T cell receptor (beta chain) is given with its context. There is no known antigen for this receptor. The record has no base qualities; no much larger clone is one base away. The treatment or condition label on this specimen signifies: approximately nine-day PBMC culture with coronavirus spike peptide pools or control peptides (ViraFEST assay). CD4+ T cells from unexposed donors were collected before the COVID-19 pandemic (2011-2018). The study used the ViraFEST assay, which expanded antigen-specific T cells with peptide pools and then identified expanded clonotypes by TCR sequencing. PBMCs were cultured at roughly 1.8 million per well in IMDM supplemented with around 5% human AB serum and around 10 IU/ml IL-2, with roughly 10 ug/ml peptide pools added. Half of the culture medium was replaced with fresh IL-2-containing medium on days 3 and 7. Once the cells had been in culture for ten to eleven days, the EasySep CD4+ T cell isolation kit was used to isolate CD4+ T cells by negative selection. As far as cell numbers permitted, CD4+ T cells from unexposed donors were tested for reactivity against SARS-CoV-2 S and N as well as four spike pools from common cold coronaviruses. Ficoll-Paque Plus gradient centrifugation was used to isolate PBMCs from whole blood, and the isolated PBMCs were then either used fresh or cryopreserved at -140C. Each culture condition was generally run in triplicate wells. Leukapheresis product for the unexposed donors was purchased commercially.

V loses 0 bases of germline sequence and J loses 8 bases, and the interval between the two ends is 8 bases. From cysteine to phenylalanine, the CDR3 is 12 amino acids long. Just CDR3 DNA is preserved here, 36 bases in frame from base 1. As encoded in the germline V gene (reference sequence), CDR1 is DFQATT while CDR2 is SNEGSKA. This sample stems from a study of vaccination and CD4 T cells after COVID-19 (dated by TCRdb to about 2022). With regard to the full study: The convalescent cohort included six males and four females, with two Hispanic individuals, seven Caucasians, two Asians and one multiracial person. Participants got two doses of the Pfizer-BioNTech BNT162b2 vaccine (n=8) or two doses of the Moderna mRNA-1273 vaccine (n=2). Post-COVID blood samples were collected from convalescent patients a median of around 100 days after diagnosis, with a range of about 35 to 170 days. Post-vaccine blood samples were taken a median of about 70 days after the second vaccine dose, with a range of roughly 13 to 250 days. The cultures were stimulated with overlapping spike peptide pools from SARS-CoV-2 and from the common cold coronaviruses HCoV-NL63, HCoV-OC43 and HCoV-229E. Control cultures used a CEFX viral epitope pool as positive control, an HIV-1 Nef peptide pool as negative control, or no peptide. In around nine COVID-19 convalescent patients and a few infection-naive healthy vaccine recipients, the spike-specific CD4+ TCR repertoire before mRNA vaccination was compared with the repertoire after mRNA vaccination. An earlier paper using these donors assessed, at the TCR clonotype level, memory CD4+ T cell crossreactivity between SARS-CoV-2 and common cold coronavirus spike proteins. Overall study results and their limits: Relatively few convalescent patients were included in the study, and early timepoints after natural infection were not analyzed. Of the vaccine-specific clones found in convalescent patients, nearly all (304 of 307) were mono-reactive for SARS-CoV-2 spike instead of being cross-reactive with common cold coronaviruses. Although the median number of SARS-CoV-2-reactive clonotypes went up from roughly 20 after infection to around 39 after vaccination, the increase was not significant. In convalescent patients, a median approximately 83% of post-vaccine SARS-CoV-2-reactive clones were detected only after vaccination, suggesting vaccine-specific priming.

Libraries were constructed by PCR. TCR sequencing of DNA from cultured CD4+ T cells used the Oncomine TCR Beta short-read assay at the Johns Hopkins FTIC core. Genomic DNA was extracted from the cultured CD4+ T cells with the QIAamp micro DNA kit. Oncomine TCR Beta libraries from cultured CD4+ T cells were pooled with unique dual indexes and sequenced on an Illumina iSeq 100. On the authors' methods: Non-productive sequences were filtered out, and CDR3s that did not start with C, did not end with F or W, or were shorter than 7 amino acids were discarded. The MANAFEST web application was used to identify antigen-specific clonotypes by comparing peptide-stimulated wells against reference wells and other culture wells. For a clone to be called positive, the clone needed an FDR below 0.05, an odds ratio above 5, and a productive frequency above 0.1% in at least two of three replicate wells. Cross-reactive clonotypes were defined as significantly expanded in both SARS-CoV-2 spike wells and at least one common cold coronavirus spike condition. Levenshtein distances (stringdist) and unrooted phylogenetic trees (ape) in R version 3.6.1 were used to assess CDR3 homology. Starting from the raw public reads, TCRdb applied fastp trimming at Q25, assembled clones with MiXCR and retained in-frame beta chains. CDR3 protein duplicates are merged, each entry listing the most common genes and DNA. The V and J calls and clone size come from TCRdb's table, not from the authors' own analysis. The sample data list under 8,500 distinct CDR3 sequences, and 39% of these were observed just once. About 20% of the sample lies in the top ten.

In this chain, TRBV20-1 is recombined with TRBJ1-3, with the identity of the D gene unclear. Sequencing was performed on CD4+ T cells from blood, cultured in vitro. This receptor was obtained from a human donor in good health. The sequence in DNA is TGCAGTGCTAGAGACGGGGTTGACACCATATATTTT. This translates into CSARDGVDTIYF.